The 30 T cell receptor beta chains listed next were all sequenced from one sample in a study of T cell changes during pregnancy in multiple sclerosis. The repertoire was sequenced with immunoSEQ multiplex PCR; TCRdb's copy has only in-frame clones and lacks some. The data contain under 130,000 clones, just over 90% of them seen just once; the ten biggest clones take up about 3.2%. The sample consisted of peripheral blood, taken after pregnancy. Receptors originate from a female donor with multiple sclerosis, enrolled in a pregnancy study.

The chain joins TRBV14 to TRBJ2-7, with 8 bases fitting TRBD1. Germline assignment: CDR1 SGHDN and CDR2 FVKESK. Trimming at V came to 4 bases and at J to 3 bases, leaving 5 bases not matched to a gene. This CDR3 spans 14 amino acids. The CDR3 nucleotides are TGTGCCAGCAGCCCTGGACAGGGACGCTACGAGCAGTACTTC. It encodes CASSPGQGRYEQYF. The whole variable domain, remainder taken from reference TRBV14 and TRBJ2-7, is EAGVTQFPSHSVIEKGQTVTLRCDPISGHDNLYWYRRVMGKEIKFLLHFVKESKQDESGMPNNRFLAERTGGTYSTLKVQPAELEDSGVYFCASSPGQGRYEQYFGPGTRLTVT.

In DNA form, the CDR3 reads TGCGCCAGCAGCCTGGGACTCGGCAATGAGCAGTTCTTC. Amino acids: CASSLGLGNEQFF. V gene TRBV4-1 combines with J gene TRBJ2-1, with D tentatively TRBD2 (6 bases). The V gene's germline CDR1 is MGHRA and CDR2 YSYEKL. V lost 4 bases, J lost 6 bases, and 10 bases lay in between. The CDR3 has 13 amino acids.

The chain uses TRBV6-4 and TRBJ2-3, with 7 bases matching TRBD1. Germline lookup yields CDR1 MRHNA and CDR2 SNTAGT. With V trimmed by 3 bases and J by 4 bases, 4 bases remained unmatched. This CDR3 contains 14 residues. CDR3 nucleotides: TGTGCCAGCAGTGAAAGACAGGGTTCAGATACGCAGTATTTT. Translation: CASSERQGSDTQYF.

J is TRBJ1-6 and V is TRBV6-1; TRBD1 is a possible D gene (5 bases). The V end was cut by 4 bases, the J end by 5 bases, with 6 bases between. Germline CDR1 is MNHNS and CDR2 is SASEGT. CDR3 length: 13 residues. DNA of the CDR3: TGTGCCAGCAGTGGGGGGGATAATTCACCCCTCCACTTT. Its translation: CASSGGDNSPLHF.

As DNA, the CDR3 is TGTGCCAGCCAGGGACAGGGAAACACTGAAGCTTTCTTT. It specifies CASQGQGNTEAFF. The chain is built from TRBV9 and TRBJ1-1; TRBD1 matches 9 bases. Germline V gene lookup returns CDR1 SGDLS and CDR2 YYNGEE. The CDR3 sequence is 13 residues long. V trimming: 7 bases; J trimming: 2 bases; junction bases outside the gene matches: 3.

The chain is built from TRBV5-6 and TRBJ1-1; D might be TRBD1 (6 bases). The CDR3 spans 14 residues. V dropped 6 bases and J dropped 5 bases, with 17 bases sitting between them. In germline, CDR1 is SGHDT, CDR2 YYEEEE. DNA for the CDR3: TGTGCCAGCACCACGGGTTGGGGGCAGACTGAAGCTTTCTTT. Translating it yields CASTTGWGQTEAFF.

The chain uses TRBV9 and TRBJ2-7; D may be TRBD1 (6 bases). V lost 3 bases and J lost 2, with 9 bases in between. Germline V gene data show CDR1 as SGDLS and CDR2 as YYNGEE. The CDR3 extends over 13 amino acids. The chain's CDR3 is CASSGGQPYEQYF. The DNA of the CDR3 is TGTGCCAGCAGCGGAGGACAGCCCTACGAGCAGTACTTC.

The rearrangement joins TRBV28 to TRBJ2-7, with D maybe TRBD1 (6 bases). The V and J ends lost 8 bases and 3 bases respectively, with 11 bases between them. The CDR3 is 12 residues long. Germline V gives CDR1 MDHEN, CDR2 SYDVKM. CDR3 protein: CASGPGDYEQYF. The CDR3, as DNA: TGTGCCAGCGGTCCAGGGGACTACGAGCAGTACTTC.

The V gene is TRBV11-1, the J gene TRBJ1-1; D gene ambiguous. The CDR3 is 15 residues long. Trimming pared 5 bases from V and 1 base from J, leaving 14 bases between. Germline CDR1 reads SGHAT; CDR2 reads FQDESV (reference sequence). The CDR3 reads CASSPEGRGNTEAFF. CDR3 nucleotides: TGTGCCAGCAGCCCCGAAGGACGGGGGAACACTGAAGCTTTCTTT.

J is TRBJ1-6 and V is TRBV6-4; D unresolved. CDR3 size: 17 residues. V gave up 0 bases and J gave up 9 bases, with 18 bases separating them. CDR1 and CDR2 from the germline V gene are MRHNA and SNTAGT. Here the CDR3 reads CASSDSGRYRESSPLHF. The CDR3 DNA follows: TGTGCCAGCAGTGACTCCGGTAGGTACCGGGAAAGTTCACCCCTCCACTTT.

The gene calls are TRBV10-1 and TRBJ2-2, with a tentative D call TRBD2 (6 bases). The V gene lost 7 bases and the J gene lost 5 bases, with 17 bases spanning the gap. CDR3 length equals 15 residues. Germline V gene sequence: CDR1 WNHNN, CDR2 SYGVQD (reference sequence). The CDR3 DNA reads TGCGCCAGCATGGGACGGACTACGGGAACCGGGGAGCTGTTTTTT. As protein: CASMGRTTGTGELFF.

This clone was seen only once. The rearrangement uses TRBV5-1 and TRBJ2-7; possible D gene TRBD2, 5 bases. Trimming stripped 7 bases from V and 3 bases from J, with 17 bases between. The CDR3 loop spans 14 amino acids. Germline CDR1 SGHRS, CDR2 YFSETQ. The CDR3 reads CASYVWPGNYEQYF. DNA of the CDR3: TGCGCCAGCTACGTTTGGCCGGGAAACTACGAGCAGTACTTC. Full variable domain (missing parts from reference TRBV5-1 and TRBJ2-7): KAGVTQTPRYLIKTRGQQVTLSCSPISGHRSVSWYQQTPGQGLQFLFEYFSETQRNKGNFPGRFSGRQFSNSRSEMNVSTLELGDSALYLCASYVWPGNYEQYFGPGTRLTVT.

This chain links TRBV19 with TRBJ2-5; 11 bases are a match to TRBD1. V dropped 3 bases and J dropped 5; count of bases not matched to a gene: 5. The CDR3 is 15 amino acids. Germline V lookup: CDR1 LNHDA, CDR2 SQIVND (reference sequence). The CDR3 coding sequence is TGTGCCAGTAGTATCGGACAGGGGGCGGGGGAGACCCAGTACTTC. Its translation is CASSIGQGAGETQYF. The full variable domain, completed using reference TRBV19 and TRBJ2-5, is DGGITQSPKYLFRKEGQNVTLSCEQNLNHDAMYWYRQDPGQGLRLIYYSQIVNDFQKGDIAEGYSVSREKKESFPLTVTSAQKNPTAFYLCASSIGQGAGETQYFGPGTRLLVL.

In its sample, this clone was seen a few times. The chain recombines TRBV27 with TRBJ1-1; D is undetermined. Between the trimmed V and J ends, which lost 4 bases and 7 bases, there was a span of 10 bases. The germline CDR1 and CDR2 sequences are MNHEY and SMNVEV (reference sequence). CDR3 size: 12 residues. This CDR3 is CASSYTEGEAFF. CDR3 DNA: TGTGCCAGCAGTTATACGGAGGGTGAAGCTTTCTTT.

This rearrangement joins TRBV7-9 to TRBJ1-1; 8 positions agree with TRBD1. Losses at the gene ends were 5 bases for V and 5 bases for J; bases not matched to a gene: 10. Germline values: CDR1 SEHNR, CDR2 FQNEAQ (reference sequence). CDR3 length equals 15 residues. DNA of the CDR3: TGTGCCAGCAGCCCCCGGACAGGGTGGGATACTGAAGCTTTCTTT. Protein sequence: CASSPRTGWDTEAFF.

This clone was detected once. The chain links TRBV7-6 to TRBJ2-4; weak D call: TRBD1 (5 bases). Trimming pared 5 bases from V and 6 bases from J, leaving 26 bases between. CDR1 is SGHVS, CDR2 FNYEAQ, per germline. The CDR3 length is 18 residues. The chain's CDR3 is CASSRLGPEGAVGNIQYF. CDR3 DNA: TGTGCCAGCAGCCGCCTCGGACCTGAAGGGGCCGTGGGAAACATTCAGTACTTC.

The rearrangement uses TRBV13 and TRBJ1-2; no clear D. The V and J ends lost 5 bases and 6 bases respectively, with 28 bases between them. The length of the CDR3 is 18 residues. CDR1 and CDR2 from the germline V gene are PRHDT and FYEKMQ (reference sequence). The chain's CDR3 is CASSVVGGSGPSGDGYTF. For the CDR3, the DNA is TGTGCCAGCAGCGTAGTAGGAGGTTCGGGCCCCTCAGGCGATGGCTACACCTTC.

The V and J genes are TRBV5-5 and TRBJ1-1; D not certain. V dropped 2 bases and J dropped 1 base, with 9 bases sitting between them. Germline V gene lookup returns CDR1 SGHKS and CDR2 YYEKEE (reference sequence). The CDR3 is 14 amino acids. Written as DNA, the CDR3 is TGTGCCAGCAGCTTTCTGGACTGGAACACTGAAGCTTTCTTT. Translation gives CASSFLDWNTEAFF. Combining the CDR3 with reference TRBV5-5 and TRBJ1-1 gives the whole variable domain DAGVTQSPTHLIKTRGQQVTLRCSPISGHKSVSWYQQVLGQGPQFIFQYYEKEERGRGNFPDRFSARQFPNYSSELNVNALLLGDSALYLCASSFLDWNTEAFFGQGTRLTVV.

This clone has a single count. V is TRBV5-1 and J is TRBJ2-1; the D gene is possibly TRBD2 (5 bases). The germline V gene has CDR1 SGHRS and CDR2 YFSETQ. The CDR3 covers 12 residues. V lost 5 bases to trimming and J lost 9 bases, with 12 bases between them. The CDR3 region is CASSLAGGEQFF. The CDR3 DNA reads as TGCGCCAGCAGTCTAGCCGGCGGTGAGCAGTTCTTC.

This chain uses TRBV5-1 with TRBJ2-3, with 9 bases identical to TRBD2. V gave up 4 bases and J gave up 4 bases; unmatched junction bases: 10. The germline gives CDR1 SGHRS, CDR2 YFSETQ. CDR3 length equals 16 residues. The CDR3: CASSEGLALNSDTQYF. The CDR3 coding sequence is TGCGCCAGCAGCGAAGGACTAGCGCTAAACTCAGATACGCAGTATTTT.

The gene calls are TRBV7-2 and TRBJ2-1; perhaps TRBD1 as D (6 bases). V lost 2 bases to trimming and J lost 4 bases, with 12 bases between them. The CDR3 covers 15 residues. Germline V gene sequence: CDR1 SGHTA, CDR2 FQGNSA. The CDR3 region has the DNA TGTGCCAGCAGCTTACGAGGGGGTAATTACAATGAGCAGTTCTTC. This translates into CASSLRGGNYNEQFF.

This clone was recorded at least ten times. The rearrangement joins TRBV4-1 to TRBJ1-5; D remains unclear. The CDR3 is made up of 14 amino acids. Trimming removed 5 bases from V and 0 bases from J, with 8 bases in between. CDR1 MGHRA and CDR2 YSYEKL come from the germline V gene. The CDR3 is CASSTEDSNQPQHF. For the CDR3, the DNA is TGCGCCAGCAGCACTGAGGATAGCAATCAGCCCCAGCATTTT.

This clone was picked up one time. V is TRBV18 and J is TRBJ1-1, with 7 bases fitting TRBD1. The CDR3 length is 14 residues. Germline CDR1 reads KGHSH; CDR2 reads LQKENI. V lost 6 bases and J lost 3; bases outside the gene matches: 7. DNA of the CDR3: TGTGCCAGCTCGCCGACAGGGCCTGACACTGAAGCTTTCTTT. Its protein is CASSPTGPDTEAFF.

DNA of the CDR3: TGTGCCAGCAGTGACGGGGGGAGAACTGAAGCTTTCTTT. Protein: CASSDGGRTEAFF. V is TRBV6-1 and J is TRBJ1-1, with TRBD1 as a possible D gene (5 bases). Germline lookup yields CDR1 MNHNS and CDR2 SASEGT. V lost 3 bases and J 5 bases, leaving 10 bases between the germline ends. This CDR3 comprises 13 residues.

V and J are TRBV6-1 and TRBJ1-1; tentatively, D is TRBD1 (6 bases). Trimming pared 6 bases from V and 3 bases from J, leaving 11 bases between. The CDR3 runs 13 residues. Germline loops: CDR1 MNHNS, CDR2 SASEGT. For the CDR3, the DNA is TGTGCCAGCAGCCGAGGACAGTACACTGAAGCTTTCTTT. Its translation: CASSRGQYTEAFF.

This clone was seen only once. This chain uses TRBV11-2 with TRBJ1-1; no clear D. CDR1 and CDR2 from the germline V gene are SGHAT and FQNNGV. This CDR3 has 17 residues. V was trimmed by 2 bases and J by 11 bases, leaving 27 bases between them. Here the CDR3 DNA reads TGTGCCAGCAGCTTAAGCCGGGCGGGGTTAAGGGCAAAGCAGGCTTTCTTT. This gives the protein CASSLSRAGLRAKQAFF.

This clone has only one observation. V gene TRBV13 combines with J gene TRBJ1-1, with TRBD1 as a possible D gene (6 bases). This CDR3 is 15 amino acids long. The germline V and J ends were trimmed by 7 bases and 3 bases, with 18 bases remaining between them. Germline V lookup: CDR1 PRHDT, CDR2 FYEKMQ (reference sequence). The CDR3 nucleotides read TGTGCCAGCACCTGGGGGGGCGGGGCCTACACTGAAGCTTTCTTT. Amino acids: CASTWGGGAYTEAFF.

In regard to this clone: This may come from a read error, since a much larger clone is one base off. Other DNA variants within this sample encode the same CDR3. V is TRBV6-4 and J is TRBJ2-3; 10 nucleotides line up with TRBD1. The J segment lost 1 base and the V segment lost 3 bases, leaving 1 base of the junction unmatched. CDR1 and CDR2 (germline): MRHNA, SNTAGT. The CDR3 has 15 residues. For the CDR3, the DNA is TGTGCCAGCAGTGATGGGACAGGGGGCACAGATACGCAGTATTTT. As protein: CASSDGTGGTDTQYF.

The CDR3 loop reads CAISVQGAGANVLTF. CDR3 bases: TGTGCCATCAGTGTTCAGGGTGCTGGGGCCAACGTCCTGACTTTC. The V call is TRBV10-3, the J call TRBJ2-6; D is possibly TRBD1 (5 bases). The CDR3 totals 15 residues. In germline, CDR1 is ENHRY, CDR2 SYGVKD. The V end lost 4 bases, the J end lost 2 bases, and 9 bases lay between the germline ends.

This clone has a handful of counts. The V call is TRBV6-5, the J call TRBJ2-5, with a tentative D call TRBD2 (6 bases). In germline, CDR1 is MNHEY, CDR2 SVGAGI. V lost 7 bases, J lost 1 base, and 16 bases lay in between. CDR3 size: 15 residues. CDR3 amino acids: CASIEGMGGQETQYF. The CDR3, as DNA: TGTGCCAGCATCGAGGGGATGGGGGGCCAAGAGACCCAGTACTTC.